A single sample is the source of the 17 T cell receptor beta chains below, sequenced in a study of blood T cell repertoires in COVID-19. The table came from immunoSEQ multiplex PCR; TCRdb's copy has only in-frame clones and leaves some out. The sample comprises some 130,000 clones, 86% of which are singletons, and approximately 2.3% rests with the top ten. The sample was PBMCs or T cells enriched from blood (not recorded which). These receptors all come from a woman between 45 and 65 years old who had recovered from COVID-19.

J is TRBJ1-3 and V is TRBV6-1; D not certain. The germline V gene has CDR1 MNHNS and CDR2 SASEGT. Trimming stripped 0 bases from V and 0 bases from J, with 18 bases between. The CDR3 extends over 19 amino acids. The CDR3: CASSEAARRGLRSGNTIYF. The DNA of the CDR3 is TGTGCCAGCAGTGAAGCCGCAAGGCGCGGGCTCCGCTCTGGAAACACCATATATTTT.

This chain uses TRBV27 with TRBJ1-4; unclear D gene. From germline, CDR1 is MNHEY and CDR2 SMNVEV (reference sequence). Trimming cost V 2 bases and J 8 bases, with 18 bases left between them. CDR3 length: 16 amino acids. The CDR3 DNA sequence: TGTGCCAGCAGTTTAGGATTCGGGTTCTTTGGGGAAAAACTGTTTTTT. Translating it yields CASSLGFGFFGEKLFF. Supplemented by reference TRBV27 and TRBJ1-4, the full variable domain reads EAQVTQNPRYLITVTGKKLTVTCSQNMNHEYMSWYRQDPGLGLRQIYYSMNVEVTDKGDVPEGYKVSRKEKRNFPLILESPSPNQTSLYFCASSLGFGFFGEKLFFGSGTQLSVL.

V gene TRBV21-1 combines with J gene TRBJ1-1. TRBV21-1 is an annotated pseudogene. This CDR3 has 15 residues. This CDR3 reads CASSKKGREDTEAFF. Here the CDR3 DNA reads TGTGCCAGCAGCAAAAAGGGCAGGGAGGACACTGAAGCTTTCTTT.

This chain joins TRBV6-1 and TRBJ1-2; no definite D call. From germline, CDR1 is MNHNS and CDR2 SASEGT. This CDR3 spans 15 amino acids. The ends were cut back, 2 bases at V and 0 bases at J, with 10 bases in the middle. CDR3 in amino acids: CASSEMGRSNYGYTF. CDR3 in DNA: TGTGCCAGCAGTGAAATGGGGAGATCTAACTATGGCTACACCTTC.

The rearrangement links TRBV4-1 to TRBJ2-7; 7 nucleotides agree with TRBD2. The V segment lost 1 base and the J segment 4 bases; nucleotides outside the gene matches: 1. The CDR3 totals 13 residues. Germline CDR1 is MGHRA and CDR2 is YSYEKL. The CDR3 DNA is TGCGCCAGCAGCCAAGTCGGGGGGTACGAGCAGTACTTC. This codes for CASSQVGGYEQYF.

The V call is TRBV11-1, the J call TRBJ1-5; D might be TRBD1 (6 bases). The CDR3 has 13 residues. Germline V CDR1 and CDR2: SGHAT, FQDESV (reference sequence). V was clipped by 3 bases and J by 10 bases, with 13 bases between them. CDR3 coding DNA: TGTGCCAGCAGCTTCGCACAGGGTTCACCCCAGCATTTT. Its translation: CASSFAQGSPQHF.

This clone was seen a single time. The rearrangement uses TRBV9 and TRBJ1-3, with a possible D match to TRBD1 (5 bases). Germline V gene sequence: CDR1 SGDLS, CDR2 YYNGEE. V gave up 0 bases and J gave up 4 bases, with 11 bases separating them. CDR3 length equals 15 residues. The chain's CDR3 is CASSVEGHGGNTIYF. In DNA, the CDR3 is TGTGCCAGCAGCGTAGAGGGGCACGGAGGAAACACCATATATTTT.

The V call is TRBV18, the J call TRBJ1-2; D gene uncertain. The CDR3 loop spans 15 amino acids. Trimming left V 3 bases short and J 2 bases short, with 13 bases between. The germline V gene has CDR1 KGHSH and CDR2 LQKENI. CDR3 region: CASSPLSGTNYGYTF. In DNA form, the CDR3 reads TGTGCCAGCTCACCTCTCTCGGGAACCAACTATGGCTACACCTTC.

The chain joins TRBV10-2 to TRBJ2-5; 7 nucleotides match TRBD1. With V trimmed by 4 bases and J by 1 base, 6 bases remained unmatched. Germline-derived CDR1 and CDR2 are WSHSY and SAAADI. CDR3 length: 15 amino acids. Written as DNA, the CDR3 is TGCGCCAGCAGTGGACCGGGACAGATCCAAGAGACCCAGTACTTC. Translation gives CASSGPGQIQETQYF.

The chain recombines TRBV11-2 with TRBJ1-5; 7 positions agree with TRBD1. This CDR3 region has 13 residues. Germline lookup yields CDR1 SGHAT and CDR2 FQNNGV. V lost 3 bases, J lost 8 bases, and 4 bases stayed unmatched. CDR3: CASSFTGTEPQHF. Written as DNA, the CDR3 is TGTGCCAGCAGCTTTACCGGGACAGAGCCCCAGCATTTT.

This clone was recorded only once. The chain is built from TRBV7-6 and TRBJ2-5, with D possibly matching TRBD2 (6 bases). CDR3 length: 14 amino acids. Germline V gene data show CDR1 as SGHVS and CDR2 as FNYEAQ. Deletions cut 4 bases from V and 2 bases from J, with 11 bases between. CDR3 nucleotide sequence: TGTGCCAGCAGCTGGGGGGACTTTCAAGAGACCCAGTACTTC. Translation: CASSWGDFQETQYF.

This clone appeared a single time. V gene TRBV27 combines with J gene TRBJ1-2, with 7 bases that match TRBD1. Trimming cost V 7 bases and J 2 bases; bases outside gene matches: 10. CDR3 length: 15 amino acids. Germline V gives CDR1 MNHEY, CDR2 SMNVEV (reference sequence). The CDR3 loop is CASKPGQDLNYGYTF. Written as DNA, the CDR3 is TGTGCCAGCAAGCCCGGACAGGACTTGAACTATGGCTACACCTTC.

This chain joins TRBV27 and TRBJ1-6, with 8 bases matching TRBD1. The V segment lost 6 bases and the J segment 4 bases; nucleotides outside the gene matches: 5. Per germline, CDR1 MNHEY and CDR2 SMNVEV (reference sequence). CDR3 length: 15 residues. CDR3 protein: CASRTGEGYNSPLHF. The CDR3 nucleotides are TGTGCCAGCAGGACAGGGGAGGGATATAATTCACCCCTCCACTTT.

The J gene is TRBJ2-7, the V gene TRBV7-2; 8 bases are a match to TRBD1. The germline V gene has CDR1 SGHTA and CDR2 FQGNSA. This CDR3 has 14 amino acids. The V segment lost 4 bases and the J segment 1 base; nucleotides outside the gene matches: 3. In DNA form, the CDR3 reads TGTGCCAGCAGCTCGACAGGGGCGTCCTACGAGCAGTACTTC. Residues: CASSSTGASYEQYF.

This chain uses TRBV19 with TRBJ1-1; 7 positions agree with TRBD1. Germline V gene data show CDR1 as LNHDA and CDR2 as SQIVND (reference sequence). The CDR3 consists of 14 residues. V lost 4 bases, J lost 6 bases, and 8 bases stayed unmatched. This CDR3 is CASSNRQGTAEAFF. The CDR3 bases are TGTGCCAGTAGTAACAGACAGGGTACGGCTGAAGCTTTCTTT.

V is TRBV9 and J is TRBJ1-1, with TRBD1 identical over 8 bases. V trimming: 4 bases; J trimming: 1 base; junction bases outside the gene matches: 9. Germline loops: CDR1 SGDLS, CDR2 YYNGEE. This CDR3 is 16 amino acids long. In DNA form, the CDR3 reads TGTGCCAGCAGCTCCCCGAGGACAGGGCAGAACACTGAAGCTTTCTTT. Its protein product is CASSSPRTGQNTEAFF.

This CDR3 is CATSRVQDSYEQYF. CDR3 in DNA: TGTGCCACCAGCAGAGTACAGGACTCCTACGAGCAGTACTTC. The chain couples TRBV15 to TRBJ2-7, with D possibly TRBD1 on 5 matching bases. The CDR3 length is 14 residues. Per germline, CDR1 LNHNV and CDR2 YYDKDF (reference sequence). V shed 1 base and J shed 0 bases, with 7 bases lying between them. The variable domain in full, with the rest retrieved from reference TRBV15 and TRBJ2-7, is DAMVIQNPRYQVTQFGKPVTLSCSQTLNHNVMYWYQQKSSQAPKLLFHYYDKDFNNEADTPDNFQSRRPNTSFCFLDIRSPGLGDTAMYLCATSRVQDSYEQYFGPGTRLTVT.